This is a list of T cell receptor beta chains from one sample in a study of T-cell memory formation after mild COVID-19. TCRdb analysed the 5' RACE reads with MiXCR anew, one entry per CDR3 protein. The table has over 350,000 distinct CDR3 sequences, more than 20% seen once; the top ten hold 7% to 9.5%. Material for sequencing was PBMCs or a T cell subset sorted from them (not recorded which). The receptors here all came from an adult woman who had mild COVID-19 (a few samples of this study predate the infection). Cell type and time point are not known. Each CDR3 is given with its conserved first and last residue. The D gene is left open where the match is weak. Size is stated for part of the rows, as once, few or many counts, or as a class when the clone is expanded.

CDR3nt: TGTGCCAGCAGCCCCGGACAGGGAAGTCACAATGAGCAGTTCTTC
CDR3aa: CASSPGQGSHNEQFF
v_gene: TRBV7-2
j_gene: TRBJ2-1
abundance: few
d_gene: TRBD1

CDR3nt: TGTGCCAGCAGCAGCGATAATCGGGACCTGGTGGGGAATGAGCAGTTCTTC
CDR3aa: CASSSDNRDLVGNEQFF
v_gene: TRBV3-1
j_gene: TRBJ2-1
abundance: .
d_gene: .

CDR3nt: TGTGCCAGCAGCTTATGGGGAAGTGGGGGAAACACCATATATTTT
CDR3aa: CASSLWGSGGNTIYF
v_gene: TRBV7-2
j_gene: TRBJ1-3
abundance: many
d_gene: .

CDR3nt: TGTGCCAGCAGTTTGGCCGGGGTCACCGAAGCTTTCTTT
CDR3aa: CASSLAGVTEAFF
v_gene: TRBV12-3/TRBV12-4
j_gene: TRBJ1-1
abundance: .
d_gene: .

CDR3nt: TGTGCCAGCAGCCCTCAGGGGGCGGGAGGGGTCTCCTACGAGCAGTACTTC
CDR3aa: CASSPQGAGGVSYEQYF
v_gene: TRBV5-4
j_gene: TRBJ2-7
abundance: .
d_gene: .

CDR3nt: TGTGCCAGCAGTTTTGAGGACAGGGGGTACGAGCAGTACTTC
CDR3aa: CASSFEDRGYEQYF
v_gene: TRBV12-3/TRBV12-4
j_gene: TRBJ2-7
abundance: .
d_gene: TRBD1

CDR3nt: TGTGCCAGCAGTTTAAGTGGCATAGGAAAATATGGCTACACCTTC
CDR3aa: CASSLSGIGKYGYTF
v_gene: TRBV12-3/TRBV12-4
j_gene: TRBJ1-2
abundance: few
d_gene: .

CDR3nt: TGCAGTGCTAGGAGCCGGACTAGTAACGAGCAGTACTTC
CDR3aa: CSARSRTSNEQYF
v_gene: TRBV20-1
j_gene: TRBJ2-7
abundance: few
d_gene: TRBD2

CDR3nt: TGTGCCAGCAGCCAAGTGTCTGGGTACAACCCCTACGAGCAGTACTTC
CDR3aa: CASSQVSGYNPYEQYF
v_gene: TRBV4-2
j_gene: TRBJ2-7
abundance: few
d_gene: .

CDR3nt: TGCAGCGTTGATTGGGGGGCCGCAGATACGCAGTATTTT
CDR3aa: CSVDWGAADTQYF
v_gene: TRBV29-1
j_gene: TRBJ2-3
abundance: .
d_gene: .

CDR3nt: TGTGCCAGCAGCTTCACAGATACGCAGTATTTT
CDR3aa: CASSFTDTQYF
v_gene: TRBV7-8
j_gene: TRBJ2-3
abundance: many
d_gene: .

CDR3nt: TGCAGTGCTAGAGCGGGACAGGGTTACGAGCAGTACTTC
CDR3aa: CSARAGQGYEQYF
v_gene: TRBV20-1
j_gene: TRBJ2-7
abundance: few
d_gene: TRBD1

CDR3nt: TGTGCCAGCAGCCAGATTCAGCGGGGCCCTCCTTTTACGCAGTATTTT
CDR3aa: CASSQIQRGPPFTQYF
v_gene: TRBV14
j_gene: TRBJ2-3
abundance: few
d_gene: TRBD2

CDR3nt: TGTGCCAGCAGCGTAGAGAGGTATAGCGGAGAGCAGTTCTTC
CDR3aa: CASSVERYSGEQFF
v_gene: TRBV9
j_gene: TRBJ2-1
abundance: .
d_gene: .

CDR3nt: TGTGCCAGCAGACCTCGACCTTTTAGCGGGAGGGGCAATGAGCAGTTCTTC
CDR3aa: CASRPRPFSGRGNEQFF
v_gene: TRBV6-2/TRBV6-3
j_gene: TRBJ2-1
abundance: few
d_gene: TRBD2

CDR3nt: TGTGCCCACTCCGGCGGGACTACCTACGAGCAGTACTTC
CDR3aa: CAHSGGTTYEQYF
v_gene: TRBV10-3
j_gene: TRBJ2-7
abundance: few
d_gene: TRBD2

CDR3nt: TGTGCCAGCAGAGCCAGACAGTATAGCAATCAGCCCCAGCATTTT
CDR3aa: CASRARQYSNQPQHF
v_gene: TRBV12-3/TRBV12-4
j_gene: TRBJ1-5
abundance: few
d_gene: .

CDR3nt: TGTGCCACCAGCACTAGGGGGACTCCAAGCTACAATGAGCAGTTCTTC
CDR3aa: CATSTRGTPSYNEQFF
v_gene: TRBV15
j_gene: TRBJ2-1
abundance: few
d_gene: .

CDR3nt: TGTGCCAGTTCTAGGTCGGGCGGGCATAAAAAACTGTTTTTT
CDR3aa: CASSRSGGHKKLFF
v_gene: TRBV27
j_gene: TRBJ1-4
abundance: .
d_gene: .

CDR3nt: TGCGCCAGCAGCCCCCGACGGAACACTGAAGCTTTCTTT
CDR3aa: CASSPRRNTEAFF
v_gene: TRBV18
j_gene: TRBJ1-1
abundance: many
d_gene: .

CDR3nt: TGTGCCAGCAGTTTCGGGTCCGCTGTCTCTGGAAACACCATATATTTT
CDR3aa: CASSFGSAVSGNTIYF
v_gene: TRBV6-5
j_gene: TRBJ1-3
abundance: .
d_gene: .

CDR3nt: TGTGCCAGCAGTTTGGGCAGGGAATCAGAAGAGACCCAGTACTTC
CDR3aa: CASSLGRESEETQYF
v_gene: TRBV12-3/TRBV12-4
j_gene: TRBJ2-5
abundance: few
d_gene: .

CDR3nt: TGTGCCAGCAGCAAAGTGAGGGGGGCATTAGTTTGCGAGCAGTACTTC
CDR3aa: CASSKVRGALVCEQYF
v_gene: TRBV21-1
j_gene: TRBJ2-7
abundance: few
d_gene: .

CDR3nt: TGCGCCAGCAGCGCCGGGGTGGACAATGAGCAGTTCTTC
CDR3aa: CASSAGVDNEQFF
v_gene: TRBV5-1
j_gene: TRBJ2-1
abundance: .
d_gene: .

CDR3nt: TGCAGTGCTAGAGGATCTTCAGGGACAGAGCTCTACGAGCAGTACTTC
CDR3aa: CSARGSSGTELYEQYF
v_gene: TRBV20-1
j_gene: TRBJ2-7
abundance: few
d_gene: TRBD1

CDR3nt: TGTGCCAGCAGCCGGGACAGGGGAATGTGGGGCTACACCTTC
CDR3aa: CASSRDRGMWGYTF
v_gene: TRBV12-3/TRBV12-4
j_gene: TRBJ1-2
abundance: few
d_gene: TRBD1

CDR3nt: TGTGCCACCAGCTTCGGACAGGGACCCTACGAGCAGTACTTC
CDR3aa: CATSFGQGPYEQYF
v_gene: TRBV15
j_gene: TRBJ2-7
abundance: .
d_gene: TRBD1

CDR3nt: TGTGCCAGCAGCCCGATGCGGCGTGGGGCCACTGAAGCTTTATTT
CDR3aa: CASSPMRRGATEALF
v_gene: TRBV7-2
j_gene: TRBJ1-1
abundance: .
d_gene: .

CDR3nt: TGTGCCAGCAGCTTGGCCCGGGGCACCACTTACGAGCAGTACTTC
CDR3aa: CASSLARGTTYEQYF
v_gene: TRBV5-4
j_gene: TRBJ2-7
abundance: .
d_gene: .

CDR3nt: TGCGCCAGCAGCTTGGCCGTTTCAGGGCTAGCTTTCAATGAGCAGTTCTTC
CDR3aa: CASSLAVSGLAFNEQFF
v_gene: TRBV5-1
j_gene: TRBJ2-1
abundance: .
d_gene: .

CDR3nt: TGTGCCAGCAGCTCGCTGCAAGAGACCCAGTACTTC
CDR3aa: CASSSLQETQYF
v_gene: TRBV7-2
j_gene: TRBJ2-5
abundance: many
d_gene: .

CDR3nt: TGTGCCATCAGTGGACGGACAGACTATGGCTACACCTTC
CDR3aa: CAISGRTDYGYTF
v_gene: TRBV10-3
j_gene: TRBJ1-2
abundance: few
d_gene: .

CDR3nt: TGTGCCAGCAGCTTCGATGGGAGACAGGGCCTGAATGAGCAGTTCTTC
CDR3aa: CASSFDGRQGLNEQFF
v_gene: TRBV5-5
j_gene: TRBJ2-1
abundance: .
d_gene: TRBD1

CDR3nt: TGCGCCAGCAGCCTGGGGCAGCCCAAAAACATTCAGTACTTC
CDR3aa: CASSLGQPKNIQYF
v_gene: TRBV5-1
j_gene: TRBJ2-4
abundance: .
d_gene: .

CDR3nt: TGTGCTAGTGGAGCGGGGACAGGTCCTAGGGGTTCCTACAATGAGCAGTTCTTC
CDR3aa: CASGAGTGPRGSYNEQFF
v_gene: TRBV12-5
j_gene: TRBJ2-1
abundance: few
d_gene: .

CDR3nt: TGTGCCAGCAGCCAAGTGGCGGGTGTCACTGAAGCTTTCTTT
CDR3aa: CASSQVAGVTEAFF
v_gene: TRBV3-1
j_gene: TRBJ1-1
abundance: once
d_gene: .

CDR3nt: TGTGCCACCAGTGACCAGACACATGATCAGCCCCAGCATTTT
CDR3aa: CATSDQTHDQPQHF
v_gene: TRBV24-1
j_gene: TRBJ1-5
abundance: .
d_gene: .

CDR3nt: TGTGCCAGCCTGTCCGAGGTCTCTGGGGCCAACGTCCTGACTTTC
CDR3aa: CASLSEVSGANVLTF
v_gene: TRBV2
j_gene: TRBJ2-6
abundance: few
d_gene: .

CDR3nt: TGTGCCACCAGTGATTGGCAGGCTGGACAGGGGGCTGAAGAGCAGTTCTTC
CDR3aa: CATSDWQAGQGAEEQFF
v_gene: TRBV24-1
j_gene: TRBJ2-1
abundance: few
d_gene: TRBD1

CDR3nt: TGTGCCAGTAGTATAGCAACTAGCGGGGGGTTGGGCAATGAGCAGTTCTTC
CDR3aa: CASSIATSGGLGNEQFF
v_gene: TRBV19
j_gene: TRBJ2-1
abundance: few
d_gene: TRBD2

CDR3nt: TGTGCCAGCAGTGTCGGCAGGTACTACGAGCAGTACTTC
CDR3aa: CASSVGRYYEQYF
v_gene: TRBV6-1
j_gene: TRBJ2-7
abundance: .
d_gene: .

CDR3nt: TGTGCCACCAGTGATTTTACAGACACCGGGGAGCTGTTTTTT
CDR3aa: CATSDFTDTGELFF
v_gene: TRBV24-1
j_gene: TRBJ2-2
abundance: .
d_gene: .

CDR3nt: TGTGCCAGCAGCTCCTTGGACAGAGCCTTGGCCTACGAGCAGTACTTC
CDR3aa: CASSSLDRALAYEQYF
v_gene: TRBV5-5
j_gene: TRBJ2-7
abundance: few
d_gene: .

CDR3nt: TGTGCCAGCAGTTACTCCTACGGACTAGCGGAGGGATACGAGCAGTACTTC
CDR3aa: CASSYSYGLAEGYEQYF
v_gene: TRBV6-5
j_gene: TRBJ2-7
abundance: .
d_gene: TRBD2

CDR3nt: TGTGCCAGCAGTGATCCTAAAGGGTCAGATACGCAGTATTTT
CDR3aa: CASSDPKGSDTQYF
v_gene: TRBV2
j_gene: TRBJ2-3
abundance: once
d_gene: .

CDR3nt: TGTGCCAGCAGCACCCGGGGGGCCGATCAGCCCCAGCATTTT
CDR3aa: CASSTRGADQPQHF
v_gene: TRBV6-6
j_gene: TRBJ1-5
abundance: .
d_gene: .

CDR3nt: TGTGCCAGCAGCCCAGACTTCGGCACAGATACGCAGTATTTT
CDR3aa: CASSPDFGTDTQYF
v_gene: TRBV7-8
j_gene: TRBJ2-3
abundance: .
d_gene: .

CDR3nt: TGTGCCAGCAGCTCCGAGCGGGAGGTAAACACAGATACGCAGTATTTT
CDR3aa: CASSSEREVNTDTQYF
v_gene: TRBV5-6
j_gene: TRBJ2-3
abundance: few
d_gene: TRBD2

CDR3nt: TGTGCCAGCAGCCAAGAATCCAATGAGCAGTTCTTC
CDR3aa: CASSQESNEQFF
v_gene: TRBV3-1
j_gene: TRBJ2-1
abundance: many
d_gene: .

CDR3nt: TGTGCCAGCAGCCCTACTAGCGGGGTCCGTGAGCTGTTTTTT
CDR3aa: CASSPTSGVRELFF
v_gene: TRBV7-2
j_gene: TRBJ2-2
abundance: .
d_gene: TRBD2

CDR3nt: TGTGCCAGCAGTTCGAGACAGGGATTCTCTGGAAACACCATATATTTT
CDR3aa: CASSSRQGFSGNTIYF
v_gene: TRBV27
j_gene: TRBJ1-3
abundance: .
d_gene: TRBD1

CDR3nt: TGTGCCAGCAGCCCGATACAGGGGGCTGAAGCTTTCTTT
CDR3aa: CASSPIQGAEAFF
v_gene: TRBV3-1
j_gene: TRBJ1-1
abundance: few
d_gene: TRBD1